A single sample is the source of the 9 T cell receptor beta chains below, sequenced in a study of control samples from healthy donors and cancer patients. TCRdb's copy holds only in-frame clones and misses some; the assay was immunoSEQ multiplex PCR. The sample includes about 69,000 clones, over 65% seen only once; the top ten take 2.5% to 3%. Material for sequencing was PBMCs. The receptor set was obtained from a woman in her fifties or sixties with lung cancer.

A note on this clone: Other DNA sequences in this specimen translate into the identical CDR3. This chain links TRBV20-1 with TRBJ1-1; D uncertain. V was pared by 5 bases and J by 11 bases, with 6 bases between. The CDR3 consists of 8 residues. Germline-derived CDR1 and CDR2 are DFQATT and SNEGSKA (reference sequence). The CDR3 DNA follows: TGCAGTGCTGGCGACGCTTTCTTT. It specifies CSAGDAFF.

CDR3 amino acids: CASSFIPSGGYEQYF. In DNA form, the CDR3 reads TGTGCCAGCAGTTTTATTCCTTCGGGGGGCTACGAGCAGTACTTC. The genes are TRBV27 and TRBJ2-7; 7 bases map to TRBD2. Germline loops: CDR1 MNHEY, CDR2 SMNVEV (reference sequence). The junction had 8 bases not matched to a gene; V was cut back by 3 bases and J by 3 bases. The CDR3 spans 15 residues.

The chain has TRBV6-6 and TRBJ1-1; D is unresolved. Germline-derived CDR1 and CDR2 are MNHNY and SVGAGI (reference sequence). This CDR3 is built from 15 residues. The ends were cut back, 2 bases at V and 1 base at J, with 11 bases in the middle. The CDR3, as DNA: TGTGCCAGCAGTTACCCCGGGGAACGGAACACTGAAGCTTTCTTT. Its protein is CASSYPGERNTEAFF.

This sequence joins TRBV4-3 and TRBJ2-2; D call uncertain. Germline CDR1 and CDR2: LGHNA and YSLEER. Between the trimmed V and J ends, which lost 4 bases and 6 bases, there was a span of 18 bases. This CDR3 comprises 16 residues. CDR3 nucleotide sequence: TGCGCCAGCAGCCGAAGCCGAGACGCCCTTTCCGGGGAGCTGTTTTTT. This translates into CASSRSRDALSGELFF.

The gene calls are TRBV19 and TRBJ2-7; 7 nucleotides agree with TRBD2. The CDR3 runs 15 residues. The V gene's germline CDR1 is LNHDA and CDR2 SQIVND (reference sequence). The J segment lost 4 bases and the V segment lost 3 bases, leaving 9 bases of the junction unmatched. CDR3 DNA sequence: TGTGCCAGTAGTATTGGTGGGGAGGGGACGTACGAGCAGTACTTC. As protein: CASSIGGEGTYEQYF.

This clone came up a few times. The chain is built from TRBV6-1 and TRBJ2-5, with D perhaps matching TRBD2 (5 bases). Germline V gene data show CDR1 as MNHNS and CDR2 as SASEGT. The V end was cut by 1 base, the J end by 5 bases, with 14 bases between. The length of the CDR3 is 15 residues. The CDR3 reads CASSEDLGSLETQYF. For the CDR3, the DNA is TGTGCCAGCAGTGAAGATCTGGGGAGTTTGGAGACCCAGTACTTC.

Relative to its sample, this clone is medium-sized. The rearrangement uses TRBV6-2 or TRBV6-3 and TRBJ1-5; D possibly corresponds to TRBD1 (5 bases). The CDR3 loop spans 16 amino acids. Germline CDR1 MNHEY, CDR2 SVGEGT. The V end lost 0 bases, the J end lost 4 bases, and 13 bases lay between the germline ends. This chain's CDR3 is CASSYSYQGTNQPQHF. The CDR3 coding sequence is TGTGCCAGCAGTTACTCGTACCAGGGCACTAATCAGCCCCAGCATTTT.

The count of this clone is one. V is TRBV6-5 and J is TRBJ2-7; D gene uncertain. The germline V and J ends were trimmed by 5 bases and 0 bases, with 11 bases remaining between them. This CDR3 region has 14 residues. Germline CDR1 and CDR2: MNHEY and SVGAGI. CDR3 DNA: TGTGCCAGCAGTCATCCCGGGTCCTCCTACGAGCAGTACTTC. It encodes CASSHPGSSYEQYF.

The V gene is TRBV11-3, the J gene TRBJ1-2, with D perhaps matching TRBD1 (5 bases). The V gene lost 3 bases and the J gene lost 5 bases, with 22 bases spanning the gap. The germline CDR1 and CDR2 sequences are SGHNT and YENEEA. The CDR3 is 17 amino acids. CDR3 DNA sequence: TGTGCCAGCAGCTTTTTCTCTTCTTCCGGGACTTCGTATGGCTACACCTTC. Protein product: CASSFFSSSGTSYGYTF.